The clone carrying this T cell receptor (beta chain) was observed many times. Its matching antigen is unknown. The sample is drawn from a study of T cell repertoires in cytomegalovirus infection. Study-level information: Both CMV infection and a matching HLA type were indicated by public TCR beta signatures.

TCRdb independently ran MiXCR on the reads; one entry per CDR3 protein. The top ten hold 8% of the sample, which has roughly 600,000 distinct CDR3 sequences, more than 20% seen once. Study-wide points: The cumulative frequency of public TCR beta families identified carriers of CMV plus the relevant HLA. Across the ex vivo response, the dominant clonotypes were HLA-C-restricted CMV-specific TCR beta clonotypes.

V shed 5 bases and J shed 4 bases, with 12 bases lying between them. The CDR3 is 14 residues long. The germline gives CDR1 SGHVS, CDR2 FQNEAQ. Sequenced material: CD8+ T cells from PBMCs. This TCR came from a human donor in good health (CMV status not recorded). Some clones in this sample may be carry-over from other donors' samples. This chain joins TRBV7-8 and TRBJ1-3, with D perhaps matching TRBD1 (6 bases). CDR3 sequence reads: CASSPRGYGNTIYF. In DNA form, the CDR3 reads TGTGCCAGCAGCCCCAGGGGTTACGGAAACACCATATATTTT. Complete variable domain (other parts from reference TRBV7-8 and TRBJ1-3): GAGVSQSPRYKVAKRGQDVALRCDPISGHVSLFWYQQALGQGPEFLTYFQNEAQLDKSGLPSDRFFAERPEGSVSTLKIQRTQQEDSAVYLCASSPRGYGNTIYFGEGSWLTVV.